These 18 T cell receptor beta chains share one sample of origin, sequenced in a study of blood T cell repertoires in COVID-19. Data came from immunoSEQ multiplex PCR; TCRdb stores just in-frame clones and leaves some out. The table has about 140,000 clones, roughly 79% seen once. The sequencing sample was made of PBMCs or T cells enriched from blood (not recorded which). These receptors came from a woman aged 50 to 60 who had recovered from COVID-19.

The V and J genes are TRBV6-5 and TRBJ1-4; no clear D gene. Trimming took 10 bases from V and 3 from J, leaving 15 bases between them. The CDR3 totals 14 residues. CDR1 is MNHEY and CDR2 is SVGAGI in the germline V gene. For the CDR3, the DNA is TGTGCCACCATCGGAGACGGTCCTAATGAAAAACTGTTTTTT. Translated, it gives CATIGDGPNEKLFF.

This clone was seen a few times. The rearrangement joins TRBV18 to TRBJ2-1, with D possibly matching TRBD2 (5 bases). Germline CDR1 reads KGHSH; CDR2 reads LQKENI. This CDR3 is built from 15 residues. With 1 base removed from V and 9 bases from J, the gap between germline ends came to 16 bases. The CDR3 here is CASSPLSQLEGEQFF. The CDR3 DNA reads TGTGCCAGCTCACCACTGTCTCAGTTAGAGGGTGAGCAGTTCTTC. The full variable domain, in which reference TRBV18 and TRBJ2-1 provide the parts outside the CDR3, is NAGVMQNPRHLVRRRGQEARLRCSPMKGHSHVYWYRQLPEEGLKFMVYLQKENIIDESGMPKERFSAEFPKEGPSILRIQQVVRGDSAAYFCASSPLSQLEGEQFFGPGTRLTVL.

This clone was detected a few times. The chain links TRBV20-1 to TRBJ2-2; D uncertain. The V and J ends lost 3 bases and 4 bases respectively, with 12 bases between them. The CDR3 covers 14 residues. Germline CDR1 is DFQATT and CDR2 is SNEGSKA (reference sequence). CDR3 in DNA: TGCAGTGCTAGTGGATTCGGGTCCACCGGGGAGCTGTTTTTT. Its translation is CSASGFGSTGELFF.

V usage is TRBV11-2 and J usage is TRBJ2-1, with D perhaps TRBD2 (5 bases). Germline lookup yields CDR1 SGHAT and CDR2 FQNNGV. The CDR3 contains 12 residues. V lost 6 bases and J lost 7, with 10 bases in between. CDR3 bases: TGTGCCAGCAGTACCCGGGATAATGAGCAGTTCTTC. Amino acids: CASSTRDNEQFF.

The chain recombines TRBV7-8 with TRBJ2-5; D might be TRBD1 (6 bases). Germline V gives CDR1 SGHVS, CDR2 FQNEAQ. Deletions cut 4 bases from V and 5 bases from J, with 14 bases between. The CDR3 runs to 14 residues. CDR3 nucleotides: TGTGCCAGCAGCTCGACAGGTGATTGGGAGACCCAGTACTTC. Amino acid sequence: CASSSTGDWETQYF.

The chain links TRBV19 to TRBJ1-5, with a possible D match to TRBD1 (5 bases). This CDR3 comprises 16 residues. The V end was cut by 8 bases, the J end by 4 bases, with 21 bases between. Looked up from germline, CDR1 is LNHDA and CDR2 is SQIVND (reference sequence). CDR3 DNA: TGTGCCAGTGCGATGCAGGGTTGGGCTCCTAATCAGCCCCAGCATTTT. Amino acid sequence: CASAMQGWAPNQPQHF.

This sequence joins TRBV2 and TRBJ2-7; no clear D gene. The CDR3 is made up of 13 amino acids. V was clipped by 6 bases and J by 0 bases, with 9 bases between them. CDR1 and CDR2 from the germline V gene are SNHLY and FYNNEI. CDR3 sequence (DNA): TGTGCCAGCAGGACTGTCAGCTCCTACGAGCAGTACTTC. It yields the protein CASRTVSSYEQYF.

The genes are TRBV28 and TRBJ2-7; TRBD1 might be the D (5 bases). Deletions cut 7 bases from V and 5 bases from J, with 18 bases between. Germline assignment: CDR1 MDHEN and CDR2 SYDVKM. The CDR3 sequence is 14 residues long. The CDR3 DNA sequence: TGTGCCAGCAACCATGGGGCCCGACTCGACGAGCAGTACTTC. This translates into CASNHGARLDEQYF.

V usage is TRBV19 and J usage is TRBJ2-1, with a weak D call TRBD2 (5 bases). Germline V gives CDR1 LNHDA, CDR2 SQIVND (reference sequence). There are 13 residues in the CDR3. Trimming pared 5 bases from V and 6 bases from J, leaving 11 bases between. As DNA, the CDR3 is TGTGCCAGTAGTCCAGGACTGGTCAATGAGCAGTTCTTC. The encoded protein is CASSPGLVNEQFF. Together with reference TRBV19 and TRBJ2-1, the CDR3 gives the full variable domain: DGGITQSPKYLFRKEGQNVTLSCEQNLNHDAMYWYRQDPGQGLRLIYYSQIVNDFQKGDIAEGYSVSREKKESFPLTVTSAQKNPTAFYLCASSPGLVNEQFFGPGTRLTVL.

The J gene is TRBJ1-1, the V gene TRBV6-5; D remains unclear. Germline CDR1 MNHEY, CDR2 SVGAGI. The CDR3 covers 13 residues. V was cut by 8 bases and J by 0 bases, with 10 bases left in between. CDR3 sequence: CASGQNLNTEAFF. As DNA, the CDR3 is TGTGCCAGCGGGCAGAACCTGAACACTGAAGCTTTCTTT.

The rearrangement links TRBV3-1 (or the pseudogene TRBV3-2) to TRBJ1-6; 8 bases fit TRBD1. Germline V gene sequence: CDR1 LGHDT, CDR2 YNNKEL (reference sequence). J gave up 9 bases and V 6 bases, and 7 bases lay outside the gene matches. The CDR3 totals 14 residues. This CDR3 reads CASSLGQGTSPLHF. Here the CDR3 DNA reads TGTGCCAGCAGTCTCGGACAGGGTACTTCACCCCTCCACTTT.

CDR3 sequence reads: CASRLQGRDYNEQFF. DNA of the CDR3: TGTGCCAGCAGGCTGCAGGGTAGGGACTACAATGAGCAGTTCTTC. The J gene is TRBJ2-1, the V gene TRBV13; D might be TRBD1 (5 bases). The germline V gene has CDR1 PRHDT and CDR2 FYEKMQ (reference sequence). The V end was cut by 6 bases, the J end by 3 bases, with 15 bases between. There are 15 residues in the CDR3.

CDR3 region: CASNPIRTGLNNSPLHF. As DNA, the CDR3 is TGTGCCAGCAACCCAATCCGGACAGGTCTTAATAATTCACCCCTCCACTTT. The chain carries TRBV28 and TRBJ1-6, with TRBD1 identical over 7 bases. With 7 bases clipped from V and 5 bases from J, the junction kept 14 bases outside the gene matches. The CDR3 spans 17 residues. Germline V gene sequence: CDR1 MDHEN, CDR2 SYDVKM.

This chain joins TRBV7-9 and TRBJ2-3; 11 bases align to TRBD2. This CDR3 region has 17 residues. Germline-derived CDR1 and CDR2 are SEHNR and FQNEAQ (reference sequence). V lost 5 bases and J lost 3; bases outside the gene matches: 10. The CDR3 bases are TGTGCCAGCAGCACAGGGACTAGCGGACTTCGTACAGATACGCAGTATTTT. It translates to CASSTGTSGLRTDTQYF. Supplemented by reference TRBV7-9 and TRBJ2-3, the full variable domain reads DTGVSQNPRHKITKRGQNVTFRCDPISEHNRLYWYRQTLGQGPEFLTYFQNEAQLEKSRLLSDRFSAERPKGSFSTLEIQRTEQGDSAMYLCASSTGTSGLRTDTQYFGPGTRLTVL.

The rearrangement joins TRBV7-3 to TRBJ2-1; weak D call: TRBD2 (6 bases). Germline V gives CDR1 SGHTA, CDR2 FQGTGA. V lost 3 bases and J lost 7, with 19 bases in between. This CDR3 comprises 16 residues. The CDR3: CASSLQTSGSRNEQFF. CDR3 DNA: TGTGCCAGCAGCTTGCAGACTTCCGGGAGTAGGAATGAGCAGTTCTTC.

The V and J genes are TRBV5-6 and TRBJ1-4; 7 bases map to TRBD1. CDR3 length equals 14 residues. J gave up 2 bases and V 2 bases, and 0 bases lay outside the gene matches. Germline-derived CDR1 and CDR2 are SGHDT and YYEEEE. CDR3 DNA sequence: TGTGCCAGCAGCTTCAGGGGGACTAATGAAAAACTGTTTTTT. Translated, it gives CASSFRGTNEKLFF.

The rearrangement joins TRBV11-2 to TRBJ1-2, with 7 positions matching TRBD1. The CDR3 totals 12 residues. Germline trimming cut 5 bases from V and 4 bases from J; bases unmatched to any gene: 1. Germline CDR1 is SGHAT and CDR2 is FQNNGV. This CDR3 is CASSRDSYGYTF. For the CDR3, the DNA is TGTGCCAGCAGCCGGGACAGCTATGGCTACACCTTC.

The CDR3 nucleotides read TGTGCCAGCAGCCTTACCAGGTCGGATGGCTACACCTTC. Its protein is CASSLTRSDGYTF. The chain carries TRBV3-1 (or the pseudogene TRBV3-2) and TRBJ1-2; no definite D call. Looked up from germline, CDR1 is LGHDT and CDR2 is YNNKEL (reference sequence). V lost 4 bases and J lost 6, with 12 bases in between. The CDR3 has 13 amino acids.